The clone carrying this T cell receptor (beta chain) was picked up one time. The antigen is not known. The use of a sample-barcoded 5' primer and a J-beta primer mix characterized a second PCR of roughly 6 to 11 cycles. TCRdb ran MiXCR on the 5' RACE reads and lists one entry per CDR3 protein. The sample holds approximately 800,000 distinct CDR3 sequences; roughly 25% are singletons and the top ten take 3%. This sample was taken from a study of blood T cells in healthy people across ages. Regarding the study as a whole: The donors' CMV status was not determined, possibly confounding changes in expanded clonotypes. The recorded TCR beta diversity per million T cells decreased in a roughly linear manner with age.

This sample was also put to use in a study of T cells of mothers and their children. Turning to that study: Three healthy Caucasian mothers served as donors, and their six children did as well. Compared with unrelated pairs, related mother-child pairs had slightly higher, non-significant overlap.

The receptor comes from a boy aged 5-17 years in good health. Sequenced material: blood.

CDR3 amino acids: CASSPLRGVGYCYTF. In DNA, the CDR3 is TGTGCCAGCAGCCCCCTCCGCGGCGTAGGGTATTGCTACACCTTC. The V and J genes are TRBV9 and TRBJ1-2; no reliable D call. V lost 4 bases to trimming and J lost 9 bases, with 22 bases between them. The CDR3 runs to 15 residues. CDR1 is SGDLS, CDR2 YYNGEE, per germline.